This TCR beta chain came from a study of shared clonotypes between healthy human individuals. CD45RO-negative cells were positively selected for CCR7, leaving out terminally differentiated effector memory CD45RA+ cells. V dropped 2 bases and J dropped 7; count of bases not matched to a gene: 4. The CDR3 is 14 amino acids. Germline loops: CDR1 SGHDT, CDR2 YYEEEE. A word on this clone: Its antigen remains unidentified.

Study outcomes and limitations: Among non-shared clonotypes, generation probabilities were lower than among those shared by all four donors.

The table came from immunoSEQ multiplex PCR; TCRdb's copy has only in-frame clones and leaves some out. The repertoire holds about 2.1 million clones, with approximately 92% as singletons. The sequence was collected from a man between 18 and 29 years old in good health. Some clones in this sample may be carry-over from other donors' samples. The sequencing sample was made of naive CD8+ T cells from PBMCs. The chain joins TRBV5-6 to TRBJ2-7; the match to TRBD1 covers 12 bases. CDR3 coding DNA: TGTGCCAGCAGCTTCGGGACAGGGGGCAGGGAGCAGTACTTC. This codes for CASSFGTGGREQYF. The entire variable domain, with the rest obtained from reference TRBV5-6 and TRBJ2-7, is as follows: DAGVTQSPTHLIKTRGQQVTLRCSPKSGHDTVSWYQQALGQGPQFIFQYYEEEERQRGNFPDRFSGHQFPNYSSELNVNALLLGDSALYLCASSFGTGGREQYFGPGTRLTVT.